Included here is one T cell receptor beta chain sequence, with context. Its target is not known. TCRdb re-analysed the RT-PCR reads in MiXCR, keeping a single row per CDR3 protein. The table shows some 520,000 distinct CDR3 sequences, with 16% occurring only once. This CDR3 is built from 15 residues. Germline V gene lookup returns CDR1 SGDLS and CDR2 YYNGEE. Trimming cost V 3 bases and J 0 bases; bases outside gene matches: 4. The data derive from a study of response to subunit inactivated influenza vaccine. Findings and caveats of the study: Only a handful of new T cells, the authors suggested, are recruited with each seasonal influenza vaccination.

The sequencing used CD4+ T cells sorted from PBMCs, collected about 23 months after vaccination. The receptor's source is a man in his fifties or sixties who received an inactivated influenza vaccine. The rearrangement uses TRBV9 and TRBJ1-2; 8 nucleotides match TRBD1. The CDR3 here is CASSAQGASNYGYTF. In DNA, the CDR3 is TGTGCCAGCAGCGCCCAGGGGGCATCTAACTATGGCTACACCTTC. The variable domain in full, completed from reference TRBV9 and TRBJ1-2, reads DSGVTQTPKHLITATGQRVTLRCSPRSGDLSVYWYQQSLDQGLQFLIQYYNGEERAKGNILERFSAQQFPDLHSELNLSSLELGDSALYFCASSAQGASNYGYTFGSGTRLTVV.